This T cell receptor (beta chain) was recorded in a study of cytomegalovirus exposure and HLA in healthy donors. Overall study: Among the approximately 400 donors who were genotyped, over 70% fell in the genetic ancestry cluster that is associated with self-reported Caucasian donors. Notes on the study in general: Researchers reported from a later analysis that most CMV-associated TCR beta chains appeared HLA-restricted. DRB1 had the most TCR associations and HLA-C the fewest, a later analysis found, with rates varying by HLA locus. Cytomegalovirus-associated status was assigned to approximately 160 TCR beta chains.

Details on this clone: Its antigen is not known.

Both 60 Vbeta primers and 13 Jbeta primers went into the PCR. The protocol was immunoSEQ multiplex PCR, while the TCRdb copy is restricted to in-frame clones and leaves out a portion. Of approximately 110,000 clones detected, around two thirds appear once; the ten largest clones hold about 2.8%. V gave up 6 bases and J gave up 5 bases; unmatched junction bases: 6. Germline V gene lookup returns CDR1 SNHLY and CDR2 FYNNEI. This CDR3 comprises 14 residues. V usage is TRBV2 and J usage is TRBJ1-5; TRBD1 agrees at 8 bases. This sequence originates from a man aged 45-65 years in good health and CMV-seropositive. The source material was PBMCs. CDR3 sequence (DNA): TGTGCCAGCAGGGATATACAGGGGGATCAGCCCCAGCATTTT. This codes for CASRDIQGDQPQHF.